The text below deals with one T cell receptor beta chain. Positively selected for CCR7, the CD45RO-negative cells used as naive CD8 cells excluded terminally differentiated effector memory CD45RA+ cells. All participating donors were Caucasian adults from Nashville, Tennessee. The data were taken from a study of shared clonotypes between healthy human individuals. TCRdb's copy holds only in-frame clones and misses some; the assay was immunoSEQ multiplex PCR. Of under 1 million clones listed, around 92% were seen once; the top ten hold 24%. This CDR3 has 13 amino acids. V was clipped by 3 bases and J by 3 bases, with 9 bases between them. Germline CDR1 MDHEN, CDR2 SYDVKM.

The TCR was taken from a man aged 25 to 45 in good health. The chain employs TRBV28 and TRBJ2-7; possible D gene TRBD1, 5 bases. Sequencing was carried out using naive CD8+ T cells sorted from blood. The CDR3 sequence is CASSFAGNYEQYF. In nucleotides, the CDR3 is TGTGCCAGCAGTTTCGCAGGGAACTACGAGCAGTACTTC.